Following are 15 T cell receptor beta chains from one sample sequenced in a study of blood T cells in healthy people across ages. The use of a sample-barcoded 5' primer and a J-beta primer mix characterized a second PCR of roughly 6 to 11 cycles. MiXCR, run by TCRdb on the 5' RACE reads, gives a single entry per CDR3 protein. The repertoire holds over a million distinct CDR3 sequences, with more than 40% as singletons. Sequenced: blood. The receptors here all came from a woman aged 55-69 years in good health.

A note on this clonotype: The junction departs from germline at one end; a sequencing error may be responsible. The chain joins TRBV10-2 to TRBJ1-1; D possibly corresponds to TRBD1 (6 bases). CDR1 is WSHSY, CDR2 SAAADI, per germline. The CDR3 extends over 13 amino acids. The CDR3 sequence is CASNEGGYTEAFF. CDR3 nucleotides: TGCGCCAGCAATGAGGGGGGGTACACTGAAGCTTTCTTT.

This CDR3 is CASRDNSGNPYEQYF. CDR3 in DNA: TGTGCCAGCAGGGATAATAGCGGGAATCCCTACGAGCAGTACTTC. The chain couples TRBV12-3 or TRBV12-4 to TRBJ2-7, with 8 bases aligning to TRBD2. Trimming cost V 6 bases and J 2 bases; bases outside gene matches: 9. CDR3 length: 15 amino acids.

The chain has TRBV15 and TRBJ2-7; 8 bases align to TRBD1. CDR1 and CDR2 from the germline V gene are LNHNV and YYDKDF (reference sequence). The CDR3 has 16 amino acids. J was trimmed by 3 bases and V by 3 bases; bases with no gene match: 10. The CDR3 coding sequence is TGTGCCACCAGCAGGGCGTCCCCCGGACAGGGCTACGAGCAGTACTTC. It translates to CATSRASPGQGYEQYF. Combining the CDR3 with reference TRBV15 and TRBJ2-7 gives the whole variable domain DAMVIQNPRYQVTQFGKPVTLSCSQTLNHNVMYWYQQKSSQAPKLLFHYYDKDFNNEADTPDNFQSRRPNTSFCFLDIRSPGLGDTAMYLCATSRASPGQGYEQYFGPGTRLTVT.

This clonotype was recorded a few times. The J gene is TRBJ2-5, the V gene TRBV30; TRBD2 agrees at 10 bases. The length of the CDR3 is 14 residues. In germline, CDR1 is GTSNPN, CDR2 SVGIG (reference sequence). V shed 5 bases, J shed 11 bases, and the junction held 14 bases outside the gene matches. CDR3 sequence reads: CAWDKSLAGVEQYF. The CDR3 coding sequence is TGTGCCTGGGATAAGAGTCTAGCGGGGGTTGAACAGTACTTC.

CDR3 amino acids: CASSLGGGRSYEQYF. CDR3 nucleotides: TGTGCCAGCAGCTTAGGGGGGGGCAGGTCCTACGAGCAGTACTTC. This chain connects TRBV27 to TRBJ2-7; D is possibly TRBD2 (7 bases). The CDR3 runs 15 residues. Trimming stripped 6 bases from V and 1 base from J, with 16 bases between. The V gene's germline CDR1 is MNHEY and CDR2 SMNVEV (reference sequence).

The V and J genes are TRBV10-3 and TRBJ1-2; tentatively, D is TRBD1 (5 bases). CDR3 length equals 13 residues. Trimming took 6 bases from V and 5 from J, leaving 13 bases between them. Germline V gene data show CDR1 as ENHRY and CDR2 as SYGVKD. The CDR3 protein is CAISKQADYGYTF. The CDR3 DNA reads as TGTGCCATCAGCAAACAGGCGGATTATGGCTACACCTTC.

The chain employs TRBV10-2 and TRBJ2-5; D uncertain. This CDR3 contains 14 residues. CDR1 WSHSY and CDR2 SAAADI come from the germline V gene. V lost 0 bases, J lost 4 bases, and 9 bases lay in between. The CDR3 DNA reads TGCGCCAGCAGTGAGTCGGGGTGGGGAGAGACCCAGTACTTC. This gives the protein CASSESGWGETQYF.

V usage is TRBV6-5 and J usage is TRBJ2-7; possible D gene TRBD1, 5 bases. Germline values: CDR1 MNHEY, CDR2 SVGAGI. This CDR3 spans 12 amino acids. Trimming shortened V by 7 bases and J by 1 base, and 8 bases separated the two germline ends. The CDR3 coding sequence is TGTGCCAGCACTGCAGGGTCCTACGAGCAGTACTTC. Its translation: CASTAGSYEQYF.

This clonotype was picked up one time. V and J are TRBV6-5 and TRBJ2-4, with a tentative D call TRBD1 (5 bases). Germline values: CDR1 MNHEY, CDR2 SVGAGI. The CDR3 has 13 residues. V was cut by 0 bases and J by 13 bases, with 13 bases left in between. CDR3 region: CASSYSTDTSQYF. CDR3 coding DNA: TGTGCCAGCAGTTACTCGACGGACACCTCGCAGTACTTC.

The rearrangement joins TRBV12-3 or TRBV12-4 to TRBJ2-7; D remains unclear. The CDR3 sequence is 12 residues long. V was shortened by 2 bases and J by 4 bases, with 6 bases between the two germline ends. The CDR3 bases are TGTGCCAGCAGTTTAATCGAGTACGAGCAGTACTTC. Its translation: CASSLIEYEQYF.

This chain's CDR3 is CASSLRDPPDNEQFF. CDR3 in DNA: TGTGCCAGCAGCCTCCGGGACCCGCCAGACAATGAGCAGTTCTTC. This chain joins TRBV5-7 and TRBJ2-1; perhaps D is TRBD1 or TRBD2 (5 bases each). TRBV5-7 is identified as an open reading frame with a role that is uncertain. The CDR3 contains 15 residues. Trimming shortened V by 4 bases and J by 5 bases, and 16 bases separated the two germline ends.

The chain has TRBV20-1 and TRBJ2-3; D remains ambiguous. Between the trimmed V and J ends, which lost 6 bases and 2 bases, there was a span of 9 bases. Germline V gene data show CDR1 as DFQATT and CDR2 as SNEGSKA (reference sequence). The CDR3 spans 12 residues. In DNA, the CDR3 is TGCAGTGCCCACGAGCCCACAGATACGCAGTATTTT. Translation: CSAHEPTDTQYF.

This clonotype was seen many times. V usage is TRBV5-5 and J usage is TRBJ2-1; 12 bases match TRBD1. The CDR3 consists of 15 residues. Trimming at V came to 3 bases and at J to 12 bases, leaving 10 bases not matched to a gene. Germline-derived CDR1 and CDR2 are SGHKS and YYEKEE (reference sequence). CDR3 amino acids: CASSSGDRGRVGQFF. CDR3 in DNA: TGTGCCAGCAGCTCAGGGGACAGGGGGCGAGTAGGGCAGTTCTTC.

V is TRBV7-9 and J is TRBJ1-1, with D possibly TRBD1 on 6 matching bases. V was clipped by 6 bases and J by 5 bases, with 16 bases between them. In germline, CDR1 is SEHNR, CDR2 FQNEAQ (reference sequence). The CDR3 consists of 14 residues. CDR3 sequence reads: CASSPIRGWTEAFF. CDR3 nucleotides: TGTGCCAGCAGTCCAATCAGGGGATGGACTGAAGCTTTCTTT.

The chain combines TRBV5-1 with TRBJ2-1; a possible D gene is TRBD1 (5 bases). This CDR3 has 15 residues. CDR1 and CDR2 (germline): SGHRS, YFSETQ. Between the trimmed V and J ends, which lost 4 bases and 3 bases, there was a span of 14 bases. The CDR3 coding sequence is TGCGCCAGCAGCCTGAGGCTAGGGGACTACAATGAGCAGTTCTTC. Encoded protein: CASSLRLGDYNEQFF.